These 30 T cell receptor beta chains came from one sample sequenced in a study of blood T cell repertoires in COVID-19. The method was immunoSEQ multiplex PCR; TCRdb's version includes in-frame clones alone and lacks a portion of them. This table holds about 57,000 clones, 82% found once. The sample was peripheral blood. Receptor source: a woman in her fifties or sixties with acute or convalescent COVID-19.

This clone was picked up many times. The rearrangement uses TRBV24-1 and TRBJ1-2, with a possible D match to TRBD1 (6 bases). Germline CDR1 reads KGHDR; CDR2 reads SFDVKD. The V gene lost 9 bases and the J gene lost 5 bases, with 12 bases spanning the gap. This CDR3 comprises 12 residues. CDR3 bases: TGTGCCACCGGAGACAGGAAATATGGCTACACCTTC. Protein product: CATGDRKYGYTF.

Notes on this clone: Other nucleotide sequences from this sample produce the same CDR3. This rearrangement joins TRBV5-1 to TRBJ2-1; TRBD2 agrees at 7 bases. Germline CDR1 is SGHRS and CDR2 is YFSETQ. The CDR3 runs 14 residues. The V and J ends lost 0 bases and 9 bases, in that order; junction bases with no gene match: 6. The CDR3 reads CASSLAMGGGEQFF. CDR3 nucleotides: TGCGCCAGCAGCTTGGCCATGGGGGGGGGTGAGCAGTTCTTC.

The V call is TRBV6-4, the J call TRBJ2-7; weak D call: TRBD2 (5 bases). Trimming shortened V by 3 bases and J by 0 bases, and 15 bases separated the two germline ends. Germline V gene sequence: CDR1 MRHNA, CDR2 SNTAGT. The CDR3 extends over 16 amino acids. The CDR3 reads CASSEPGAESSYEQYF. The CDR3, as DNA: TGTGCCAGCAGTGAACCAGGAGCGGAGAGCTCCTACGAGCAGTACTTC.

This sequence joins TRBV2 and TRBJ2-5; D ambiguous. The CDR3 runs to 13 residues. With 2 bases removed from V and 5 bases from J, the gap between germline ends came to 9 bases. In germline, CDR1 is SNHLY, CDR2 FYNNEI. The CDR3 loop is CASSEYFEETQYF. CDR3 coding DNA: TGTGCCAGCAGTGAATATTTCGAGGAGACCCAGTACTTC.

The chain employs TRBV7-9 and TRBJ1-5, with D perhaps TRBD1 (6 bases). The germline V gene encodes CDR1 SEHNR and CDR2 FQNEAQ (reference sequence). The CDR3 spans 16 residues. Trimming shortened V by 5 bases and J by 3 bases, and 17 bases separated the two germline ends. CDR3 amino acids: CASSGGGASSNQPQHF. CDR3 nucleotide sequence: TGTGCCAGCAGCGGCGGGGGGGCTAGTTCCAATCAGCCCCAGCATTTT.

The gene calls are TRBV7-3 and TRBJ2-3, with unresolved D. CDR3 size: 14 residues. The V gene lost 3 bases and the J gene lost 4 bases, with 11 bases spanning the gap. In germline, CDR1 is SGHTA, CDR2 FQGTGA. CDR3 region: CASSFSAASDTQYF. The CDR3 bases are TGTGCCAGCAGCTTCTCCGCTGCGTCAGATACGCAGTATTTT.

The J gene is TRBJ2-7, the V gene TRBV7-9; TRBD2 matches at 11 bases. Germline V lookup: CDR1 SEHNR, CDR2 FQNEAQ (reference sequence). J gave up 3 bases and V 5 bases, and 9 bases lay outside the gene matches. The CDR3 has 16 amino acids. DNA for the CDR3: TGTGCCAGCAGCCCCCCTAGCGGGGGGTCCATCTACGAGCAGTACTTC. Translating it yields CASSPPSGGSIYEQYF. The complete variable domain, with remaining parts taken from reference TRBV7-9 and TRBJ2-7, reads DTGVSQNPRHKITKRGQNVTFRCDPISEHNRLYWYRQTLGQGPEFLTYFQNEAQLEKSRLLSDRFSAERPKGSFSTLEIQRTEQGDSAMYLCASSPPSGGSIYEQYFGPGTRLTVT.

The V gene is TRBV3-1 (or the pseudogene TRBV3-2), the J gene TRBJ2-2; D not resolved. Trimming took 4 bases from V and 3 from J, leaving 12 bases between them. This CDR3 has 15 residues. Germline V CDR1 and CDR2: LGHDT, YNNKEL (reference sequence). In DNA, the CDR3 is TGTGCCAGCAGCCGCCTCGGAGAATACACCGGGGAGCTGTTTTTT. Residues: CASSRLGEYTGELFF.

This clone was seen a handful of times. The J gene is TRBJ1-2, the V gene TRBV29-1; D not resolved. The CDR3 extends over 12 amino acids. Germline values: CDR1 SQVTM, CDR2 ANQGSEA. With 7 bases removed from V and 9 bases from J, the gap between germline ends came to 18 bases. CDR3: CSAGGGDRSYTF. Written as DNA, the CDR3 is TGCAGCGCGGGTGGCGGGGATAGGAGCTACACCTTC. The full variable domain, its missing parts supplied by reference TRBV29-1 and TRBJ1-2, is SAVISQKPSRDICQRGTSLTIQCQVDSQVTMMFWYRQQPGQSLTLIATANQGSEATYESGFVIDKFPISRPNLTFSTLTVSNMSPEDSSIYLCSAGGGDRSYTFGSGTRLTVV.

The J gene is TRBJ1-3, the V gene TRBV25-1; the D gene is possibly TRBD1 (6 bases). This CDR3 is built from 13 residues. In germline, CDR1 is MGHDK, CDR2 SYGVNS. Between the trimmed V and J ends, which lost 11 bases and 3 bases, there was a span of 14 bases. The CDR3 coding sequence is TGTGCCGGCACACAGGGCTATGGAAACACCATATATTTT. Protein sequence: CAGTQGYGNTIYF.

The V gene is TRBV6-5, the J gene TRBJ2-1; D remains ambiguous. The CDR3 is 12 amino acids. CDR1 and CDR2 (germline): MNHEY, SVGAGI. The ends were cut back, 4 bases at V and 7 bases at J, with 8 bases in the middle. DNA of the CDR3: TGTGCCAGCAGTTCGGGTGGGAATGAGCAGTTCTTC. This codes for CASSSGGNEQFF.

The V and J genes are TRBV5-6 and TRBJ1-1; 11 nucleotides align to TRBD1. CDR3 length: 17 amino acids. The V gene's germline CDR1 is SGHDT and CDR2 YYEEEE. With V trimmed by 4 bases and J by 0 bases, 8 bases remained unmatched. CDR3 coding DNA: TGTGCCAGCAGCCGGATCGGACAGGGGGCTATGAACACTGAAGCTTTCTTT. It specifies CASSRIGQGAMNTEAFF.

Comments on this clone: This specimen includes other DNA sequences encoding the same CDR3. The chain has TRBV24-1 and TRBJ2-3; no reliable D call. The V end was cut by 7 bases, the J end by 1 base, with 5 bases between. Looked up from germline, CDR1 is KGHDR and CDR2 is SFDVKD. The CDR3 extends over 12 amino acids. CDR3 sequence (DNA): TGTGCCACCAGCGGAGGCACAGATACGCAGTATTTT. It yields the protein CATSGGTDTQYF.

This clone is medium-sized. CDR3 bases: TGTGCCAGTAGTTATAAGAGGGCGGGTGAAAAACTGTTTTTT. Translated, it gives CASSYKRAGEKLFF. J is TRBJ1-4 and V is TRBV19; no firm D call. CDR1 is LNHDA, CDR2 SQIVND, per germline (reference sequence). V was shortened by 5 bases and J by 7 bases, with 14 bases between the two germline ends. CDR3 length: 14 residues. Full variable domain (outside the CDR3, taken from reference TRBV19 and TRBJ1-4): DGGITQSPKYLFRKEGQNVTLSCEQNLNHDAMYWYRQDPGQGLRLIYYSQIVNDFQKGDIAEGYSVSREKKESFPLTVTSAQKNPTAFYLCASSYKRAGEKLFFGSGTQLSVL.

The chain employs TRBV12-3 or TRBV12-4 and TRBJ1-5; D is possibly TRBD1 (5 bases). V lost 5 bases to trimming and J lost 5 bases, with 10 bases between them. The CDR3 has 13 amino acids. Written as DNA, the CDR3 is TGTGCCAGCAGTCGGAGGGGAGATCAGCCCCAGCATTTT. Translated, it gives CASSRRGDQPQHF.

This clone has only one observation. This chain links TRBV5-4 with TRBJ2-5; D perhaps matches TRBD2 (6 bases). The V end lost 0 bases, the J end lost 5 bases, and 17 bases lay between the germline ends. The CDR3 extends over 16 amino acids. Germline lookup yields CDR1 SGHNT and CDR2 YYREEE (reference sequence). The CDR3, as DNA: TGTGCCAGCAGCTTGGTGGGCGGGGTGCTGGGTGAGACCCAGTACTTC. The encoded protein is CASSLVGGVLGETQYF.

V usage is TRBV19 and J usage is TRBJ2-5; 10 positions agree with TRBD1. Looked up from germline, CDR1 is LNHDA and CDR2 is SQIVND (reference sequence). V gave up 5 bases and J gave up 2 bases; unmatched junction bases: 8. CDR3 size: 16 residues. Here the CDR3 DNA reads TGTGCCAGTAGTTCACGGACAGGGGGGCTTCAAGAGACCCAGTACTTC. Protein product: CASSSRTGGLQETQYF.

The chain combines TRBV21-1 with TRBJ2-7; TRBD1 reflects the table's D call only, with no check against the DNA. TRBV21-1 is classified as a pseudogene. There are 15 residues in the CDR3. CDR3 DNA sequence: TGTGCCAGCAGCAAAGCCGGGACAGAGATCTGGGAGCAGTACTTC. Translated: CASSKAGTEIWEQYF.

This chain uses TRBV24-1 with TRBJ1-1, with a weak D call TRBD1 (6 bases). This CDR3 is built from 14 residues. The germline V gene encodes CDR1 KGHDR and CDR2 SFDVKD. Trimming left V 2 bases short and J 4 bases short, with 10 bases between. For the CDR3, the DNA is TGTGCCACCAGTGATTCAGGCAGGGGCACTGAAGCTTTCTTT. Translated: CATSDSGRGTEAFF.

J is TRBJ2-7 and V is TRBV3-1 (or the pseudogene TRBV3-2); D remains ambiguous. Germline-derived CDR1 and CDR2 are LGHDT and YNNKEL (reference sequence). Trimming left V 4 bases short and J 5 bases short, with 21 bases between. The CDR3 is made up of 16 amino acids. The CDR3 here is CASSPSVVNSFNEQYF. The CDR3 DNA sequence: TGTGCCAGCAGCCCCAGCGTGGTGAATAGCTTTAACGAGCAGTACTTC.

The chain is built from TRBV3-1 (or the pseudogene TRBV3-2) and TRBJ1-2, with TRBD1 matching over 7 bases. Germline V CDR1 and CDR2: LGHDT, YNNKEL (reference sequence). The CDR3 is 13 amino acids. V trimming: 2 bases; J trimming: 5 bases; junction bases outside the gene matches: 2. The CDR3 DNA is TGTGCCAGCAGCCAACCGACAGGGTATGGCTACACCTTC. Residues: CASSQPTGYGYTF.

V usage is TRBV10-2 and J usage is TRBJ1-1; 7 nucleotides align to TRBD1. The germline gives CDR1 WSHSY, CDR2 SAAADI. The CDR3 totals 13 residues. J lost 2 bases, V lost 11 bases, and 8 bases had no gene match. This CDR3 is CAYREGANTEAFF. Written as DNA, the CDR3 is TGCGCCTATCGAGAGGGGGCAAACACTGAAGCTTTCTTT.

This chain joins TRBV30 and TRBJ1-3, with D perhaps matching TRBD1 (5 bases). This CDR3 region has 12 residues. Looked up from germline, CDR1 is GTSNPN and CDR2 is SVGIG (reference sequence). Trimming took off 8 bases at V and 0 bases at J, with 8 bases between the two ends. CDR3 in amino acids: CARRDSGNTIYF. DNA of the CDR3: TGTGCCCGCAGGGACTCTGGAAACACCATATATTTT. The entire variable domain, with the rest obtained from reference TRBV30 and TRBJ1-3, is as follows: SQTIHQWPATLVQPVGSPLSLECTVEGTSNPNLYWYRQAAGRGLQLLFYSVGIGQISSEVPQNLSASRPQDRQFILSSKKLLLSDSGFYLCARRDSGNTIYFGEGSWLTVV.

With respect to this clone: Other DNA sequences in this specimen translate into the identical CDR3. The V and J genes are TRBV9 and TRBJ2-6; D gene uncertain. The CDR3 consists of 15 residues. V lost 0 bases and J lost 0, with 4 bases in between. Germline V gene data show CDR1 as SGDLS and CDR2 as YYNGEE. Here the CDR3 reads CASSVAGSGANVLTF. CDR3 coding DNA: TGTGCCAGCAGCGTAGCGGGCTCTGGGGCCAACGTCCTGACTTTC.

The V call is TRBV7-3, the J call TRBJ2-3; no definite D call. The CDR3 covers 13 residues. Germline CDR1 is SGHTA and CDR2 is FQGTGA. Trimming cost V 4 bases and J 4 bases, with 9 bases left between them. As DNA, the CDR3 is TGTGCCAGCAGCTCCCCTCCAGCAGATACGCAGTATTTT. Its translation is CASSSPPADTQYF.

As for this clone: An end of the junction does not agree with germline; a read error may underlie this. V is TRBV6-2 or TRBV6-3 and J is TRBJ2-7; TRBD2 is a possible D gene (6 bases). CDR1 and CDR2 (germline): MNHEY, SVGEGT. The CDR3 extends over 14 amino acids. The CDR3 spells CASSYTETGTGHRF. CDR3 DNA: TGTGCCAGCAGTTACACTGAAACCGGGACTGGTCATCGATTC.

The J gene is TRBJ1-1, the V gene TRBV5-1, with no clear D. V was shortened by 2 bases and J by 1 base, with 6 bases between the two germline ends. Germline V gene lookup returns CDR1 SGHRS and CDR2 YFSETQ. This CDR3 comprises 13 residues. The CDR3 DNA is TGCGCCAGCAGCTTCGGAGGGAACACTGAAGCTTTCTTT. Translation gives CASSFGGNTEAFF.

The chain is built from TRBV29-1 and TRBJ2-4, with 8 bases identical to TRBD1. V gave up 4 bases and J gave up 0 bases; unmatched junction bases: 8. The CDR3 totals 16 residues. Germline V gene lookup returns CDR1 SQVTM and CDR2 ANQGSEA. The CDR3 DNA reads as TGCAGCGTTGGAGAGGACAGGGTGGGAGCCAAAAACATTCAGTACTTC. It codes for CSVGEDRVGAKNIQYF.

The chain links TRBV14 to TRBJ1-4; D not certain. The CDR3 is made up of 14 amino acids. Between the trimmed V and J ends, which lost 1 base and 7 bases, there was a span of 10 bases. Germline CDR1 SGHDN, CDR2 FVKESK. The DNA for the CDR3 is TGTGCCAGCAGCCAAGGTTCCGGGAGTGAAAAACTGTTTTTT. Protein: CASSQGSGSEKLFF.

The chain is built from TRBV7-2 and TRBJ2-2; TRBD2 aligns across 9 bases. The germline CDR1 and CDR2 sequences are SGHTA and FQGNSA. J gave up 5 bases and V 1 base, and 5 bases lay outside the gene matches. This CDR3 spans 16 amino acids. DNA for the CDR3: TGTGCCAGCAGCTTAGTAGGCAGCGGGAGGACCGGGGAGCTGTTTTTT. Amino acid sequence: CASSLVGSGRTGELFF.